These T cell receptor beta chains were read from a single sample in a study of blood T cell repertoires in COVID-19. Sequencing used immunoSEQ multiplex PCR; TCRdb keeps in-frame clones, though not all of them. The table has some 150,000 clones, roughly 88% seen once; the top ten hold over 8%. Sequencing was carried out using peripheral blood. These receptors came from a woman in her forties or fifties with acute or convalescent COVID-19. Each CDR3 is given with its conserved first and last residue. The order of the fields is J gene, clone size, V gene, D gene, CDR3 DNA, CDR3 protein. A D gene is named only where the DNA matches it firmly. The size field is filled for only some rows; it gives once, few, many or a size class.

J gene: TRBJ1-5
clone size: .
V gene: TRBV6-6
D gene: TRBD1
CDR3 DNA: TGTGCCAGCAGTCCGACAGGGGCGGCGGTGGATAGCAATCAGCCCCAGCATTTT
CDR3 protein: CASSPTGAAVDSNQPQHF

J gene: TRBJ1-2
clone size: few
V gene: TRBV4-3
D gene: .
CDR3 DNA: TGCGCCAGCAGCCAAGTATTGTCAGGGCGCGGCTACACCTTC
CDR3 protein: CASSQVLSGRGYTF

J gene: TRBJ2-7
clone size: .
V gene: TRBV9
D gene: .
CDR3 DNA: TGTGCCAGCAGCGTAGGTGGGGCCGCTTCCTACGAGCAGTACTTC
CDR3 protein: CASSVGGAASYEQYF

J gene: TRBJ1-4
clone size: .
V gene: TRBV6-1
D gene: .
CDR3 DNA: TGTGCCAGCAGTGAACCAGCAACTAATGAAAAACTGTTTTTT
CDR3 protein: CASSEPATNEKLFF

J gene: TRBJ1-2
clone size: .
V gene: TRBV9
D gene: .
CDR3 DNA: TGTGCCAGCAGCGTAGGCGAGCAGGAGGGTTATGGCTACACCTTC
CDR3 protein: CASSVGEQEGYGYTF

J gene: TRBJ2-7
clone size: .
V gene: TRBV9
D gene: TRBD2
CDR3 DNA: TGTGCCAGCAGCGCTCCTAGCGGGAGATTTGAGCAGTACTTC
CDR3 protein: CASSAPSGRFEQYF

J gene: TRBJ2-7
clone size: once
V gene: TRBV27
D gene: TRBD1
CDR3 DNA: TGTGCCAGCAGTTTCCAGACAGGGTGGAGCTCCGAGCAGTACTTC
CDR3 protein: CASSFQTGWSSEQYF

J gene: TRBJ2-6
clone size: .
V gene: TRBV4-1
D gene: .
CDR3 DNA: TGCGCCAGCAGCCGGAAAGAGGGTCAGCCCTCTGGGGCCAACGTCCTGACTTTC
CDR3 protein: CASSRKEGQPSGANVLTF

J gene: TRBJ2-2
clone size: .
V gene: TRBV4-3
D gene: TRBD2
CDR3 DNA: TGCGCCAGCAGCCAAGATTGGGAGCGGGGGGCTCGTACCGGGGAGCTGTTTTTT
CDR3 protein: CASSQDWERGARTGELFF

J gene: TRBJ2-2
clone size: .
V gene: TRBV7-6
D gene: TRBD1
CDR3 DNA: TGTGCCAGCAGCTTAGGGACAGGGGATCCCGGGGAGCTGTTTTTT
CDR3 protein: CASSLGTGDPGELFF

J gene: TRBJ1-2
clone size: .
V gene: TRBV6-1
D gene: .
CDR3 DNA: TGTGCCAGCAGTGAACTGGGGAGCCTAAAGCGATCGGGCTACACCTTC
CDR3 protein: CASSELGSLKRSGYTF

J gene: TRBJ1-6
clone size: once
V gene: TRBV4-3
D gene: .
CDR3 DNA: TGCGCCAGCAGCCAAGCTCGGGGGCGGGGGGCGAGTAATTCACCCCTCCACTTT
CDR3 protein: CASSQARGRGASNSPLHF

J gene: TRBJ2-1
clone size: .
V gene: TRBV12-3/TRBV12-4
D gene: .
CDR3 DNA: TGTGCCAGCAGTACGGTCGGTGAGCAGTTCTTC
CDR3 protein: CASSTVGEQFF

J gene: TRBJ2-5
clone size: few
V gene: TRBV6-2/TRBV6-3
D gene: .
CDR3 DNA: TGTGCCAGCAGTCGGTCGGGCAGGGAAGATGGTGAGACCCAGTACTTC
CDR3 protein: CASSRSGREDGETQYF

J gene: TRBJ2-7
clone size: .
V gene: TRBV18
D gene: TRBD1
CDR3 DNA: TGTGCCAGCTCACCGATGACAGGGGAAGGCGAGCAGTACTTC
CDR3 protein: CASSPMTGEGEQYF

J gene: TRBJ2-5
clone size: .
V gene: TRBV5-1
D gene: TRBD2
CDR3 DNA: TGCGCCAGCAGCCTTGGGACTAGCGGAGACCAAGAGACCCAGTACTTC
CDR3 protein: CASSLGTSGDQETQYF

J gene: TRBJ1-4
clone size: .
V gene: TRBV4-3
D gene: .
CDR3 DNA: TGCGCCAGCAGCCAAGACAGGGCCATTAATGAAAAACTGTTTTTT
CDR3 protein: CASSQDRAINEKLFF

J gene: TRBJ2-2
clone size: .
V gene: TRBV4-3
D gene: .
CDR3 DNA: TGCGCCAGCAGCCAAGAAGGGCAGGGGATTACCGGGGAGCTGTTTTTT
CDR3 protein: CASSQEGQGITGELFF

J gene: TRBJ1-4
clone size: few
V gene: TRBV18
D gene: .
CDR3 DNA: TGTGCCAGCTCACCATCTGTATACAGGGACGCAACTAATGAAAAACTGTTTTTT
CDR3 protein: CASSPSVYRDATNEKLFF

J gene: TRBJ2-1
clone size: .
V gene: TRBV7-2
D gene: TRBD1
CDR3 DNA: TGTGCCAGCAGCTTGAGGACAGGGGCTCACAATGAGCAGTTCTTC
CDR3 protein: CASSLRTGAHNEQFF

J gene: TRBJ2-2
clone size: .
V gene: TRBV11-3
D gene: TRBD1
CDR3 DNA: TGTGCCAGCAGCCCGGGACAGGGGTACACCGGGGAGCTGTTTTTT
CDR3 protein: CASSPGQGYTGELFF

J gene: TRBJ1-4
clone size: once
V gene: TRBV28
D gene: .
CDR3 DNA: TGTGCCAGCAGCAAACCGGGGAAGGCTAATGAAAAACTGTTTTTT
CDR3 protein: CASSKPGKANEKLFF